This is a list of T cell receptor beta chains from one sample in a study of cytomegalovirus exposure and HLA in healthy donors. Data came from immunoSEQ multiplex PCR; TCRdb stores just in-frame clones and leaves some out. The sample contains fewer than 200,000 clones, roughly 84% of which appear only once. Sequencing was performed on PBMCs. These receptors originate from a girl aged 2-10 years in good health and CMV-seropositive. The CDR3 runs from the conserved cysteine through the conserved F or W. D genes are given only for firm matches. Clone size appears in some rows only: once, few, many, or a class for an expanded clone.

>.|TRBD1|TRBJ1-1|TRBV19
CASSDWGQGPSRAFF
TGTGCCAGTAGTGATTGGGGACAGGGCCCTAGCAGGGCTTTCTTT
>.|.|TRBJ1-2|TRBV6-1
CASTRGGRGYTF
TGTGCCAGCACCCGCGGGGGCCGGGGCTACACCTTC
>.|.|TRBJ1-2|TRBV4-2
CASSQESRVRGYTF
TGTGCCAGCAGCCAAGAATCCAGGGTGAGAGGCTACACCTTC
>.|TRBD1|TRBJ1-4|TRBV2
CASSGIRGHWGKLFF
TGTGCCAGCAGTGGGATCAGGGGGCACTGGGGAAAACTGTTTTTT
>.|TRBD2|TRBJ2-7|TRBV11-2
CASSSGLVSYEQYF
TGTGCCAGCAGCTCCGGACTAGTTTCCTACGAGCAGTACTTC
>.|TRBD2|TRBJ2-1|TRBV7-3
CASRQTSGGNEQFF
TGTGCCAGCAGGCAGACTAGCGGAGGGAATGAGCAGTTCTTC
>.|.|TRBJ1-5|TRBV19
CASREEGYSNQPQHF
TGTGCCAGTAGGGAGGAGGGTTATAGCAATCAGCCCCAGCATTTT
>.|TRBD1|TRBJ2-1|TRBV27
CASRSGTGSAEQFF
TGTGCCAGCAGGTCCGGGACAGGGTCGGCTGAGCAGTTCTTC
>few|.|TRBJ2-3|TRBV6-1
CASSADWNTDTQYF
TGTGCCAGCAGTGCGGACTGGAACACAGATACGCAGTATTTT
>.|TRBD1|TRBJ2-3|TRBV7-9
CASSKQGQGVADTQYF
TGTGCCAGCAGCAAACAGGGACAGGGAGTCGCGGATACGCAGTATTTT
>.|.|TRBJ2-6|TRBV5-1
CASSLVRAWGATSGANVLTF
TGCGCCAGCAGCTTGGTACGGGCATGGGGCGCGACGTCTGGGGCCAACGTCCTGACTTTC
>.|TRBD1|TRBJ2-1|TRBV7-2
CASSSNRGRQFF
TGTGCCAGCAGCTCTAACAGGGGTCGGCAGTTCTTC
>.|.|TRBJ1-2|TRBV7-8
CASSLVRGSGYGYTF
TGTGCCAGCAGCTTAGTGAGGGGGTCCGGCTATGGCTACACCTTC
>.|TRBD2|TRBJ2-4|TRBV6-5
CASIGGGNIQYF
TGTGCCAGCATCGGCGGGGGAAACATTCAGTACTTC
>.|.|TRBJ1-1|TRBV5-1
CASGAGAETEAFF
TGCGCCAGCGGAGCAGGGGCGGAGACTGAAGCTTTCTTT
>.|TRBD2|TRBJ2-3|TRBV5-1
CASSLPRLAGGDTQYF
TGCGCCAGCAGCTTGCCCCGACTAGCGGGAGGAGATACGCAGTATTTT
>.|.|TRBJ1-5|TRBV10-3
CAIGRQDNQPQHF
TGTGCCATCGGTCGACAGGACAATCAGCCCCAGCATTTT
>.|.|TRBJ1-4|TRBV25-1
CASSELQGAVEKLFF
TGTGCCAGCAGTGAACTACAGGGTGCCGTAGAAAAACTGTTTTTT
>once|TRBD1|TRBJ2-1|TRBV5-1
CASSTPGQGGSSYNEQFF
TGCGCCAGCAGCACCCCGGGACAGGGCGGGAGCTCCTACAATGAGCAGTTCTTC
>.|.|TRBJ1-5|TRBV6-1
CASSEVGLYSNQPQHF
TGTGCCAGCAGTGAAGTGGGCCTCTATAGCAATCAGCCCCAGCATTTT
>.|.|TRBJ1-5|TRBV13
CASSLGGRYSNQPQHF
TGTGCCAGCAGCTTAGGCGGGAGATATAGCAATCAGCCCCAGCATTTT
>.|TRBD2|TRBJ2-7|TRBV11-3
CASSLSGTSYQYF
TGTGCCAGCAGCTTGTCTGGGACTAGCTATCAGTACTTC
>.|TRBD2|TRBJ2-3|TRBV30
CAWSRGLAGPTDTQYF
TGTGCCTGGAGTAGGGGACTAGCGGGACCTACAGATACGCAGTATTTT
>.|.|TRBJ2-4|TRBV5-6
CASSLGGLVAKNIQYF
TGTGCCAGCAGCTTGGGTGGACTTGTAGCCAAAAACATTCAGTACTTC
>.|.|TRBJ1-1|TRBV13
CASSLENTEAFFGQGTGYGTEAFF
.
>.|.|TRBJ1-2|TRBV15
CATSRYRQVEVNYGYTF
TGTGCCACCAGCAGATACCGACAGGTGGAGGTCAACTATGGCTACACCTTC
>.|.|TRBJ1-2|TRBV27
CASSLGGNAGYTF
TGTGCCAGCAGTTTGGGCGGGAACGCTGGCTACACCTTC
>.|.|TRBJ1-2|TRBV28
CASSLRTVRGYTF
TGTGCCAGCAGTCTACGGACAGTACGCGGCTACACCTTC
>.|.|TRBJ1-3|TRBV6-5
CASSNFNTIYF
TGTGCCAGCAGCAATTTTAACACCATATATTTT
>.|TRBD1|TRBJ1-2|TRBV6-1
CASSEAEGAQGYTF
TGTGCCAGCAGTGAAGCGGAGGGGGCGCAGGGCTACACCTTC
>.|.|TRBJ2-5|TRBV27
CASSFEETQYF
TGTGCCAGCAGTTTCGAAGAGACCCAGTACTTC
>.|TRBD1|TRBJ2-2|TRBV28
CASSLGQDTGELFF
TGTGCCAGCAGTTTAGGACAGGACACCGGGGAGCTGTTTTTT
>.|.|TRBJ1-6|TRBV5-1
CASSLVQPKFPNSPLHF
TGCGCCAGCAGCTTGGTACAGCCCAAATTCCCCAATTCACCCCTCCACTTT
>.|.|TRBJ1-1|TRBV9
CASSSDRGWSTEAFF
TGTGCCAGCAGCTCCGATAGGGGCTGGAGCACTGAAGCTTTCTTT
>.|.|TRBJ1-5|TRBV2
CASNPDSNQPQHF
TGTGCCAGCAATCCAGATAGCAATCAGCCCCAGCATTTT
>.|.|TRBJ1-2|TRBV12-2
CASRIRDKPSNYGYTF
TGTGCAAGTCGCATCCGGGACAAACCTTCTAACTATGGCTACACCTTC
>.|TRBD2|TRBJ2-7|TRBV15
CATSRVGREGQYF
TGTGCCACCAGCAGAGTCGGCAGGGAGGGGCAGTACTTC
>.|TRBD1|TRBJ1-1|TRBV4-1
CASDDRGIRNTEAFF
TGCGCCAGCGACGACAGGGGGATTAGAAACACTGAAGCTTTCTTT
>.|TRBD1|TRBJ2-2|TRBV4-1
CASSQSGTGYTGELFF
TGCGCCAGCAGCCAATCCGGGACAGGATACACCGGGGAGCTGTTTTTT
>.|TRBD1|TRBJ2-5|TRBV5-1
CASSSATGVVEETQYF
TGCGCCAGCAGCTCTGCAACAGGGGTGGTAGAGGAGACCCAGTACTTC
>.|TRBD2|TRBJ2-7|TRBV10-3
CASSSGDSYEQYF
TGTGCCAGCTCTAGCGGGGACTCCTACGAGCAGTACTTC